The rows below give T cell receptor beta chains drawn from one sample of a study of metastatic and nonmetastatic thyroid tumors. TCRdb re-called the PCR reads via MiXCR. The data hold 20,000 to 25,000 clones, with roughly 15% observed a single time. The sample comprised blood. Receptors were obtained from a female donor with papillary thyroid cancer or a benign thyroid nodule (not recorded which). Some clones in this sample may be carry-over from other donors' samples. CDR3s include the opening cysteine and the closing phenylalanine or tryptophan. D genes are given only for firm matches. A clone size is listed for some rows: how often the clone was seen (once, few, many), or a class if it is expanded.

v_call	j_call	d_call	clone_size	cdr3_nt	cdr3_aa
TRBV5-8	TRBJ2-3	TRBD1	-	TGTGCCAGCAGCCGGGACAGGGGAATAGCAGCGCAGTATTTT	CASSRDRGIAAQYF
TRBV7-2	TRBJ2-1	TRBD2	many	TGTGCCAGCAGCTTAGGACTAGCGGGAGTTGGGTCCTACAATGAGCAGTTCTTC	CASSLGLAGVGSYNEQFF
TRBV18	TRBJ1-1	-	many	TGTGCCAGCTCACCATCGGACAGCACTGAAGCTTTCTTT	CASSPSDSTEAFF
TRBV7-3	TRBJ2-7	-	many	TGTGCCAGCAGCTTTTGCTTCTACGAGCAGTACTTC	CASSFCFYEQYF
TRBV10-1	TRBJ2-5	TRBD1	-	TGCGCCAGCAGTGAGGGGGGCCAGGGGGCGTTTGAGACCCAGTACTTC	CASSEGGQGAFETQYF
TRBV7-2	TRBJ1-1	-	many	TGTGCCAGCAGCTTGAACTTGGCCACTGAAGCTTTCTTT	CASSLNLATEAFF
TRBV4-2	TRBJ2-2	TRBD2	many	TGTGCCAGCAGCCAAGATCAGGGTAGCGGGAGCGGGGAGCTGTTTTTT	CASSQDQGSGSGELFF
TRBV11-2	TRBJ2-7	TRBD2	many	TGTGCCAGCAGCTCCGGGACTAGCACCGACGAGCAGTACTTC	CASSSGTSTDEQYF
TRBV29-1	TRBJ2-3	TRBD1	many	TGCAGCGTTGAAGGGGTGTGGGGGACAGGGGGCACAGATACGCAGTATTTT	CSVEGVWGTGGTDTQYF
TRBV6-2/TRBV6-3	TRBJ1-1	-	many	TGTGCCAGCAGAGACATTGGGACTGAAGCTTTCTTT	CASRDIGTEAFF